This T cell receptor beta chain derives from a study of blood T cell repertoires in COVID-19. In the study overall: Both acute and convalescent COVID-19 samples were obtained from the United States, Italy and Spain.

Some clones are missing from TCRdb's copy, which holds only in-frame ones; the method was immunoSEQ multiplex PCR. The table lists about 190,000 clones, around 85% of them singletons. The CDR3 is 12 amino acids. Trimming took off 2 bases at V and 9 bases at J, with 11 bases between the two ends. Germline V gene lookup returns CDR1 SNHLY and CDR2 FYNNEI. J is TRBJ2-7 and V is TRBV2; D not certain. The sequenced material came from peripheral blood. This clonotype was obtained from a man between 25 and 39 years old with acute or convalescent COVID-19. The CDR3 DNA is TGTGCCAGCAGTGAAACCGTACGAGGGCAGTACTTC. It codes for CASSETVRGQYF.